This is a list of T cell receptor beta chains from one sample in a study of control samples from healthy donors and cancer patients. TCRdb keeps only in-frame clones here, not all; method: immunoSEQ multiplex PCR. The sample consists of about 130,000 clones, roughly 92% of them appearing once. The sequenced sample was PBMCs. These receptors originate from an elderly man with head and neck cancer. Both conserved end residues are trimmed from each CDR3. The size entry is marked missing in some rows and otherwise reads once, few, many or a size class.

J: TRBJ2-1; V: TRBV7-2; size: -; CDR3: ASSSGLAGGNSYNEQF
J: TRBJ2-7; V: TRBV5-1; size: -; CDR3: ASSLGGGEDYEQY
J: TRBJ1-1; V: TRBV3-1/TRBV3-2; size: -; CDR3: ASSQAPGTSEAF
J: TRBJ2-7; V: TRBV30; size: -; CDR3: ACTAMGYYEQY
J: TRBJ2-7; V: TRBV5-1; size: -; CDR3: ASSLDPGQGTYEQY
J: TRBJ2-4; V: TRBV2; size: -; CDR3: ASSALTAVGQY
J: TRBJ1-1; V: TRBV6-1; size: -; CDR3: ASSEGYSGTAMNTEAF
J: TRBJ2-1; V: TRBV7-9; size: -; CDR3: ASSLASSGGGPYNEQF
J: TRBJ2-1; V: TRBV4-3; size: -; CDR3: ASSQVGGTPYNEQF
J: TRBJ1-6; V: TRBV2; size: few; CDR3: ASSFRGENNSPLH
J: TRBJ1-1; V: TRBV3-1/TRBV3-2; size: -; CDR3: ASSHTGPNTEAF
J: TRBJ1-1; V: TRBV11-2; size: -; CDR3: ASSYSTTTTEAF
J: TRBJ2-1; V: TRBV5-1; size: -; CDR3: ASSHRLAGGPAYYNEQF
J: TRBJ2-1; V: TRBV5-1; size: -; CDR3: ASSPTVDSYNEQF
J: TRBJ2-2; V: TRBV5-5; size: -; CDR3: ASSLGTSGGLKGGTGELF
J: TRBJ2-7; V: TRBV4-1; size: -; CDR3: ASSQALTFSYEQY
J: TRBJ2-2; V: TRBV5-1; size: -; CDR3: ASSLQAGGVTGELF
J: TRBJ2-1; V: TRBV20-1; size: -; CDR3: SASWRRPLYNEQF
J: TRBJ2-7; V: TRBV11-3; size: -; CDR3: ASSPGVSSYEQY
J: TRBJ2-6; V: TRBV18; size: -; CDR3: ASSPGLGANVLT
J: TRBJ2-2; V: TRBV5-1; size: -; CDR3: ASSSRQTGELF
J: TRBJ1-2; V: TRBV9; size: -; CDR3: ASSPWTGTGSGYT
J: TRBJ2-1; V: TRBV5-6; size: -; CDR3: ASSLVAAGPYNEQF
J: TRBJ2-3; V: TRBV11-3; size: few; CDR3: ASSSAGLNTDTQY
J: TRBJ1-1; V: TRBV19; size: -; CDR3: ASSMTHQYSMNTEAF
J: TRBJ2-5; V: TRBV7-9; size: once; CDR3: ASSQDWEETQY
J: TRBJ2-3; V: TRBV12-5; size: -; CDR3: ASGLVLGASTDTQY
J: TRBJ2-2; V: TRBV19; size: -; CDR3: ASSTHGGANTGELF
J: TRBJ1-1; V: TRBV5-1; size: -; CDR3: ASSLGSNTEAF
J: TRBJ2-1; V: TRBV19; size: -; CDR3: ASSFGNEQF
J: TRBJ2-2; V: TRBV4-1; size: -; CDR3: ASSPEVPGLGFADTGELF
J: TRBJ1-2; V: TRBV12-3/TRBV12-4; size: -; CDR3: ASSPDRIYGYT
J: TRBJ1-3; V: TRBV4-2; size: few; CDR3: ASSQSGNTIY